This is a list of T cell receptor beta chains from one sample in a study of cytomegalovirus exposure and HLA in healthy donors. Assay: immunoSEQ multiplex PCR; the TCRdb copy retains only in-frame clones and omits some. The sample table includes about 130,000 clones. The sequencing input was PBMCs. The receptors were gathered from a man between 18 and 35 years old in good health and CMV-seronegative. Each CDR3 is given with its conserved first and last residue.

J: TRBJ1-3
V: TRBV7-8
CDR3: CASSTGQGGDTIYF

J: TRBJ1-3
V: TRBV5-4
CDR3: CASSLGGGPSGNTIYF

J: TRBJ2-7
V: TRBV5-1
CDR3: CASSLATGGEQYF

J: TRBJ1-5
V: TRBV27
CDR3: CASSLTGSYQPQHF

J: TRBJ2-7
V: TRBV11-3
CDR3: CASSLGDSEQYF

J: TRBJ1-1
V: TRBV28
CDR3: CASSPSVNTEAFF

J: TRBJ2-5
V: TRBV25-1
CDR3: CASRGTGGVETQYF

J: TRBJ2-7
V: TRBV6-5
CDR3: CASSRKGVAYEQYF

J: TRBJ1-1
V: TRBV28
CDR3: CASSLRGTEAFF

J: TRBJ2-1
V: TRBV7-8
CDR3: CASSSKQGIPNEQFF

J: TRBJ2-5
V: TRBV7-8
CDR3: CASSLGRLAGVGETQYF

J: TRBJ2-5
V: TRBV15
CDR3: CATSRAVETQYF

J: TRBJ2-4
V: TRBV5-1
CDR3: CASTFGLAKNIQYF

J: TRBJ2-3
V: TRBV6-1
CDR3: CASSAGTSGTSNTQYF

J: TRBJ2-5
V: TRBV6-5
CDR3: CASSNLAEKETQYF

J: TRBJ2-5
V: TRBV13
CDR3: CASSSRQAPQETQYF

J: TRBJ2-3
V: TRBV7-2
CDR3: CASSFPTSGSTDTQYF

J: TRBJ1-1
V: TRBV28
CDR3: CASTPRRGPVTEAFF

J: TRBJ1-1
V: TRBV10-3
CDR3: CAMGQGSTEAFF

J: TRBJ2-1
V: TRBV11-2
CDR3: CASSLVLAGRNEQFF

J: TRBJ1-2
V: TRBV9
CDR3: CASSVAPGTPDGYTF

J: TRBJ2-2
V: TRBV29-1
CDR3: CSVAGTSGYTGELFF

J: TRBJ1-1
V: TRBV28
CDR3: CASSSEEAFF

J: TRBJ2-1
V: TRBV11-3
CDR3: CASSLSSRISSYNEQFF

J: TRBJ1-4
V: TRBV5-8
CDR3: CASRPPGFKDEKLFF

J: TRBJ1-2
V: TRBV5-6
CDR3: CASNPTGIYYGYTF

J: TRBJ1-2
V: TRBV15
CDR3: CATSSAEGGSGGYTF

J: TRBJ2-1
V: TRBV6-4
CDR3: CASSDSAGGYNEQFF

J: TRBJ2-1
V: TRBV5-4
CDR3: CASSLARVDEQFF

J: TRBJ1-5
V: TRBV6-5
CDR3: CASSYSFRAGDQPQHF

J: TRBJ2-5
V: TRBV5-1
CDR3: CASSLTGQGETQYF

J: TRBJ2-3
V: TRBV4-3
CDR3: CASSQLRPGGFTDTQYF

J: TRBJ1-3
V: TRBV18
CDR3: CASSLQGPGNTIYF

J: TRBJ1-3
V: TRBV28
CDR3: CASSLGRHGNTIYF

J: TRBJ1-5
V: TRBV28
CDR3: CASSFEQGGRHLPQHF

J: .
V: TRBV19
CDR3: CASSRLGDSAYEQYF

J: TRBJ2-3
V: TRBV29-1
CDR3: CSVPRTGSTDTQYF

J: TRBJ2-7
V: TRBV18
CDR3: CASSPTSEIYEQYF

J: TRBJ2-3
V: TRBV11-2
CDR3: CASSLSQVGGESDTQYF

J: TRBJ1-4
V: TRBV7-9
CDR3: CASRPTGGDEKLFF

J: TRBJ2-2
V: TRBV29-1
CDR3: CSVTTPNTGELFF

J: TRBJ2-3
V: TRBV28
CDR3: CASSGRPGTGHTDTQYF

J: TRBJ1-5
V: TRBV27
CDR3: CASSSRRGSNQPQHF

J: TRBJ2-7
V: TRBV15
CDR3: CATSPGQAYEQYF

J: TRBJ2-1
V: TRBV5-4
CDR3: CASRAPGLASNEQFF

J: TRBJ2-1
V: TRBV7-3
CDR3: CASSLMAGGYNEQFF

J: TRBJ1-4
V: TRBV7-9
CDR3: CASSLGQVATNEKLFF

J: TRBJ2-7
V: TRBV6-1
CDR3: CASSEGGQGYDEQYF

J: TRBJ2-2
V: TRBV28
CDR3: CASSLKRAGELFF

J: TRBJ2-1
V: TRBV18
CDR3: CASSPQLLAGGRNEQFF

J: TRBJ2-1
V: TRBV20-1
CDR3: CSDTEQFF

J: TRBJ2-7
V: TRBV18
CDR3: CASSSGSDSSYEQYF

J: TRBJ2-3
V: TRBV27
CDR3: CASSSRRDTSTDTQYF

J: TRBJ2-7
V: TRBV28
CDR3: CASSFTGGTTSYESYCEQYF

J: TRBJ1-3
V: TRBV7-9
CDR3: CASSYAVGGDTIYF

J: TRBJ2-3
V: TRBV5-4
CDR3: CASSLNSGITDTQYF

J: TRBJ2-7
V: TRBV11-2
CDR3: CASSLVVSFSYEQYF

J: TRBJ1-2
V: TRBV10-1
CDR3: CASRTGLGGYTF

J: TRBJ1-3
V: TRBV28
CDR3: CASSISGGIGGNTIYF

J: TRBJ2-5
V: TRBV12-5
CDR3: CASGSDLAQREGQTQYF